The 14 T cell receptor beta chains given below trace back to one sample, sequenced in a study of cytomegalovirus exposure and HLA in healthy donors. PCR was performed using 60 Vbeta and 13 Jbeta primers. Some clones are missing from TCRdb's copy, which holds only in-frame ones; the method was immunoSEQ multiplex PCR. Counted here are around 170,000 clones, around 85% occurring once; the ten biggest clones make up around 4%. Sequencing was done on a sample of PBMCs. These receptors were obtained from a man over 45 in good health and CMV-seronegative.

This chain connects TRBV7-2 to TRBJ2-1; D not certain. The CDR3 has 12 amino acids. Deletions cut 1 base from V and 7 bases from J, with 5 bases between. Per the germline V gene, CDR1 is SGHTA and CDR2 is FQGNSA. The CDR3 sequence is CASSLVLNEQFF. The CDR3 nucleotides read TGTGCCAGCAGCTTAGTCTTGAATGAGCAGTTCTTC.

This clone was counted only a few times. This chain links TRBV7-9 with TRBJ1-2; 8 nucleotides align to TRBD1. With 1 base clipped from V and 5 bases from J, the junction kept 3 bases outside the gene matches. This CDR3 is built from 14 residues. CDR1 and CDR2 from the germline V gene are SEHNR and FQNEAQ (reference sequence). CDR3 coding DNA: TGTGCCAGCAGCTTAGGGGGACAGGAATATGGCTACACCTTC. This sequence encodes CASSLGGQEYGYTF.

The CDR3 sequence is CASGTWRVNRNSPLHF. In DNA, the CDR3 is TGTGCTAGTGGTACCTGGAGGGTTAACCGGAATTCACCCCTCCACTTT. The chain employs TRBV12-5 and TRBJ1-6; D remains unclear. This CDR3 has 16 residues. The germline gives CDR1 LGHNT, CDR2 FRNRAP. V dropped 5 bases and J dropped 7 bases, with 18 bases sitting between them.

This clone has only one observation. CDR3 residues: CASSLGGAGELFF. Written as DNA, the CDR3 is TGTGCCAGCAGCTTAGGGGGGGCCGGGGAGCTGTTTTTT. The chain carries TRBV7-8 and TRBJ2-2; perhaps TRBD2 as D (6 bases). Germline V gives CDR1 SGHVS, CDR2 FQNEAQ. The CDR3 spans 13 residues. With 1 base removed from V and 6 bases from J, the gap between germline ends came to 6 bases.

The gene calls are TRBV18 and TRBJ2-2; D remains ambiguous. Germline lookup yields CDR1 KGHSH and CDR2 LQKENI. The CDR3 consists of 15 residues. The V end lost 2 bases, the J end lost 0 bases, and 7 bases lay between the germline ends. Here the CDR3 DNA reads TGTGCCAGCTCACCAATCCCAACGAACACCGGGGAGCTGTTTTTT. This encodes CASSPIPTNTGELFF.

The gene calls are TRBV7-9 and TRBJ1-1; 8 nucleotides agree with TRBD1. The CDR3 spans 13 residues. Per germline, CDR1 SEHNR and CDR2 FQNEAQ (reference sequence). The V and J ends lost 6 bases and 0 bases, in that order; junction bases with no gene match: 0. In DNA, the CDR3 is TGTGCCAGCAGGACAGGGGTGAACACTGAAGCTTTCTTT. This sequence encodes CASRTGVNTEAFF.

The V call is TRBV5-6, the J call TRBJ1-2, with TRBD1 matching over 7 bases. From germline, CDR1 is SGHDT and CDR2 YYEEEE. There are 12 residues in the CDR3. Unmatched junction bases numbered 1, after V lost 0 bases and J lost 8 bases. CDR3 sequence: CASSLEGGGYTF. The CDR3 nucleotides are TGTGCCAGCAGCTTGGAAGGGGGCGGCTACACCTTC.

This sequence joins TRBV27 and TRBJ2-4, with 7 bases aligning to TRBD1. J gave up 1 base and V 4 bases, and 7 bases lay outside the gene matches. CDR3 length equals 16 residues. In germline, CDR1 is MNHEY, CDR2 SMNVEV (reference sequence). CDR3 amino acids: CASSSQGSRAKNIQYF. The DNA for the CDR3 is TGTGCCAGCAGTTCACAGGGGTCGCGGGCCAAAAACATTCAGTACTTC.

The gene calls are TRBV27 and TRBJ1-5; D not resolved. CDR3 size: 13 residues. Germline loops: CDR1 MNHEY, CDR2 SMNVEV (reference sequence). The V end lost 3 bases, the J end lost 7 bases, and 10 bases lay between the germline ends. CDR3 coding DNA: TGTGCCAGCAGTTTTCAGACTAACCAGCCCCAGCATTTT. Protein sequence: CASSFQTNQPQHF.

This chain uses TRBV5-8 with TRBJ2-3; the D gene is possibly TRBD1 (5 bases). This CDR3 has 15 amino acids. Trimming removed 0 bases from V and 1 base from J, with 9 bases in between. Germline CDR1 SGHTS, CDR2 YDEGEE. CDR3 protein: CASSLDRTRTDTQYF. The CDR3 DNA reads TGTGCCAGCAGCTTGGACAGGACCCGCACAGATACGCAGTATTTT.

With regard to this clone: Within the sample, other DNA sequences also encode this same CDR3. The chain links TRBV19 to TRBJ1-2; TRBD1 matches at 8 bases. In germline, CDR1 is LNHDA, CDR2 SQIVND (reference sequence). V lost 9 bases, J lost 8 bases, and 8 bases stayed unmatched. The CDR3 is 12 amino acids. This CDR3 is CASTGTGHGYTF. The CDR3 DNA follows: TGTGCCAGCACAGGGACAGGACACGGCTACACCTTC.

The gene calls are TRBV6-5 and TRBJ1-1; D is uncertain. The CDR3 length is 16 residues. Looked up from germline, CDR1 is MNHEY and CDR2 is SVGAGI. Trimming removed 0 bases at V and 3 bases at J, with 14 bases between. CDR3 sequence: CASSYSIFRQDTEAFF. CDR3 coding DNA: TGTGCCAGCAGTTACTCGATATTTAGGCAGGACACTGAAGCTTTCTTT.

The CDR3 loop reads CAISGFTGRNTEAFF. The DNA of the CDR3 is TGTGCCATCAGTGGATTTACAGGGAGGAACACTGAAGCTTTCTTT. The chain carries TRBV10-3 and TRBJ1-1; tentatively, D is TRBD1 (6 bases). Trimming shortened V by 4 bases and J by 1 base, and 13 bases separated the two germline ends. This CDR3 region has 15 residues. Germline CDR1 and CDR2: ENHRY and SYGVKD.

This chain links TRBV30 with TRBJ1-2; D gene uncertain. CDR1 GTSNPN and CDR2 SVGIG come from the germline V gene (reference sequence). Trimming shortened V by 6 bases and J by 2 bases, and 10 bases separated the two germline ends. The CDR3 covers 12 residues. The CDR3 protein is CACDRENYGYTF. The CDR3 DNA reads TGTGCCTGTGACCGGGAAAACTATGGCTACACCTTC.